This record covers a single T cell receptor beta chain. This sample stems from a study of blood T cell repertoires in COVID-19. Trimming removed 8 bases at V and 4 bases at J, with 12 bases between. The CDR3 totals 12 residues. Measured with immunoSEQ multiplex PCR; TCRdb has only the in-frame clones, and not every one. The repertoire has more than 110,000 clones, roughly 80% of them found once; the top ten carry approximately 9%. The chain carries TRBV12-3 or TRBV12-4 and TRBJ2-7, with a weak D call TRBD1 (6 bases). This sequence originates from a woman aged 80 or over in a cohort sampled during active or convalescent COVID-19. Sequencing used peripheral blood. CDR3 sequence (DNA): TGTGCCAGCGCGACGACAGGTTACGAGCAGTACTTC. This encodes CASATTGYEQYF.